These 9 T cell receptor beta chains originate from one sample sequenced in a study of graft-versus-host responses after intestinal transplantation. The table came from immunoSEQ multiplex PCR; TCRdb's copy has only in-frame clones and leaves some out. Of about 70,000 clones listed, roughly 87% are singletons. Their specific antigens are unknown. The sample was unstimulated CD8+ T cells sorted from spleen or lymph node cells, taken before intestinal transplant. All receptors derive from a human donor who received an intestinal transplant.

This chain connects TRBV6-5 to TRBJ2-1; 7 nucleotides agree with TRBD1. This CDR3 is built from 13 residues. The germline CDR1 and CDR2 sequences are MNHEY and SVGAGI. J was trimmed by 6 bases and V by 4 bases; bases with no gene match: 3. CDR3 sequence: CASSLGQLNEQFF. In nucleotides, the CDR3 is TGTGCCAGCAGTTTGGGACAGCTCAATGAGCAGTTCTTC.

The chain links TRBV13 to TRBJ1-5; D may be TRBD1 (5 bases). V was pared by 5 bases and J by 6 bases, with 8 bases between. CDR3 length: 12 residues. Germline CDR1 and CDR2: PRHDT and FYEKMQ (reference sequence). CDR3 loop: CASSAGGQPQHF. The CDR3 nucleotides are TGTGCCAGCAGCGCCGGGGGTCAGCCCCAGCATTTT.

This clone was seen a handful of times. The genes are TRBV5-6 and TRBJ2-7; tentatively, D is TRBD1 (8 bases). The CDR3 runs to 15 residues. Germline V gene sequence: CDR1 SGHDT, CDR2 YYEEEE. Trimming pared 2 bases from V and 4 bases from J, leaving 16 bases between. CDR3 amino acids: CASSFINRGGYEQYF. The CDR3 nucleotides are TGTGCCAGCAGCTTTATTAACAGGGGGGGGTACGAGCAGTACTTC.

The chain combines TRBV29-1 with TRBJ1-2; 9 bases map to TRBD1. The length of the CDR3 is 12 residues. Germline loops: CDR1 SQVTM, CDR2 ANQGSEA. V trimming: 5 bases; J trimming: 8 bases; junction bases outside the gene matches: 6. This CDR3 is CSVPGQGGGYTF. The CDR3, as DNA: TGCAGCGTTCCGGGACAGGGCGGCGGCTACACCTTC.

The rearrangement joins TRBV15 to TRBJ2-7, with D unresolved. With 0 bases removed from V and 3 bases from J, the gap between germline ends came to 9 bases. In germline, CDR1 is LNHNV, CDR2 YYDKDF (reference sequence). This CDR3 region has 14 residues. The CDR3: CATSRDRVNYEQYF. The DNA of the CDR3 is TGTGCCACCAGCAGAGATCGAGTGAACTACGAGCAGTACTTC.

The V and J genes are TRBV19 and TRBJ1-5, with 8 bases identical to TRBD1. Germline loops: CDR1 LNHDA, CDR2 SQIVND (reference sequence). Trimming took 9 bases from V and 0 from J; bases not matched to a gene: 1. CDR3 length: 13 residues. In DNA form, the CDR3 reads TGTGCCAGCGGGACAGGTAGCAATCAGCCCCAGCATTTT. Translation: CASGTGSNQPQHF.

The chain carries TRBV6-1 and TRBJ2-5, with D possibly being TRBD1 (7 bases). The DNA end favors TRBJ2-7, so the J call may be wrong. The CDR3 is made up of 14 amino acids. Germline CDR1 and CDR2: MNHNS and SASEGT. The CDR3: CATIGRTGPYEQYF. CDR3 DNA sequence: TGTGCCACCATAGGGAGGACAGGCCCCTACGAGCAGTACTTC.

The V call is TRBV20-1, the J call TRBJ1-1; D perhaps matches TRBD1 (5 bases). The germline V gene has CDR1 DFQATT and CDR2 SNEGSKA (reference sequence). The CDR3 is 11 residues long. V lost 3 bases and J 6 bases, leaving 8 bases between the germline ends. The CDR3 spells CSARWGSEAFF. CDR3 sequence (DNA): TGCAGTGCTAGGTGGGGCTCTGAAGCTTTCTTT.

This chain uses TRBV9 with TRBJ1-2; D is ambiguous. In germline, CDR1 is SGDLS, CDR2 YYNGEE. V lost 0 bases to trimming and J lost 2 bases, with 5 bases between them. This CDR3 spans 13 amino acids. CDR3 protein: CASSVEENYGYTF. The CDR3 DNA reads as TGTGCCAGCAGCGTAGAGGAGAACTATGGCTACACCTTC.